This T cell receptor (beta chain) was profiled in a study of T cells in Graves' hyperthyroidism and ophthalmopathy. The CDR3 has 13 residues. V lost 4 bases to trimming and J lost 1 base, with 7 bases between them. CDR1 is ENHRY and CDR2 is SYGVKD in the germline V gene. There were TCR beta CDR3 regions amplified from RNA transcripts. RT-PCR in the first round (using the HTBI primer set) targeted the TCR CDR3. A single record per CDR3 protein comes from TCRdb applying MiXCR to the multiplex PCR reads. The sample comprises 45,000 to 55,000 distinct CDR3 sequences, around 55% of which are singletons, and under 35% rests with the top ten.

This TCR was sampled from a young man with Graves' hyperthyroidism. The sample comprised peripheral blood or thyroid tissue (not recorded which). The rearrangement links TRBV10-3 to TRBJ2-5; D ambiguous. The DNA for the CDR3 is TGTGCCATCAGTGGGGTAGCCCAAGAGACCCAGTACTTC. It encodes CAISGVAQETQYF.